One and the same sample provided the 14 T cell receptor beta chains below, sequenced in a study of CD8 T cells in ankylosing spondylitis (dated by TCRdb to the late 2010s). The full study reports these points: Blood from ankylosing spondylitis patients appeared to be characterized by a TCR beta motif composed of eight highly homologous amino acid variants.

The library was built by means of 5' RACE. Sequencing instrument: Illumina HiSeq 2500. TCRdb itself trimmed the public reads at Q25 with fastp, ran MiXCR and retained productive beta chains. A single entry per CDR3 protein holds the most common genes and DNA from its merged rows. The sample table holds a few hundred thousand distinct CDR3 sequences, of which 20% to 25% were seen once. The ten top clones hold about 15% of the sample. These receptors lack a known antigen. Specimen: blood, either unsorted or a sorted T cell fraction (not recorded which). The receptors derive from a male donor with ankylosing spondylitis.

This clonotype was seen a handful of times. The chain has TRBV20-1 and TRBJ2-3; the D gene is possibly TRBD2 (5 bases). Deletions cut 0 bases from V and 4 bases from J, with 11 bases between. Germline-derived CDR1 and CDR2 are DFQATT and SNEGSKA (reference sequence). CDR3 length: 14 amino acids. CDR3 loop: CSARDPDSADTQYF. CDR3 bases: TGCAGTGCTAGAGATCCGGACTCGGCAGATACGCAGTATTTT.

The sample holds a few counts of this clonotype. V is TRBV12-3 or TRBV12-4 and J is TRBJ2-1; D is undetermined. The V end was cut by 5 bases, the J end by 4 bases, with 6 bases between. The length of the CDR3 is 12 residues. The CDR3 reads CASSRQYNEQFF. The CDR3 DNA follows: TGTGCCAGCAGTCGCCAATACAATGAGCAGTTCTTC.

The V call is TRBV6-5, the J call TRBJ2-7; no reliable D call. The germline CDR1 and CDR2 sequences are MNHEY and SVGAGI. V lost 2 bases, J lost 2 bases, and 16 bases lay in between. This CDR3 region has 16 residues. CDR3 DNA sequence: TGTGCCAGCAGTTACACTCTGCTAGAGACTCCCTACGAGCAGTACTTC. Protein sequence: CASSYTLLETPYEQYF.

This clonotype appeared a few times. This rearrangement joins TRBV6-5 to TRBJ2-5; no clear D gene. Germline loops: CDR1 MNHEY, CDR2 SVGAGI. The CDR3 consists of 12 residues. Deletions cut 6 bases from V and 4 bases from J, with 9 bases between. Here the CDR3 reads CASRGFPETQYF. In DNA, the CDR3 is TGTGCCAGCAGAGGTTTCCCAGAGACCCAGTACTTC.

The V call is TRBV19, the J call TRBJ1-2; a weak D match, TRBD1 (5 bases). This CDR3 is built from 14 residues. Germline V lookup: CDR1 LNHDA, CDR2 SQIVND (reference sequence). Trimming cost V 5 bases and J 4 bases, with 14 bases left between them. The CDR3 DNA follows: TGTGCCAGTAGTCCCCAGGGACGGTTCTATGGCTACACCTTC. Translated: CASSPQGRFYGYTF.

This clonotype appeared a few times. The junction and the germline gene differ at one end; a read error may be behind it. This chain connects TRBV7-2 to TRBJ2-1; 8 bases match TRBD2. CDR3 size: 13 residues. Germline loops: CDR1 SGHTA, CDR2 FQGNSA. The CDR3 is CASSLGTSRMTDF. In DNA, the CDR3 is TGTGCCAGCAGCTTAGGGACTAGCCGGATGACCGACTTC.

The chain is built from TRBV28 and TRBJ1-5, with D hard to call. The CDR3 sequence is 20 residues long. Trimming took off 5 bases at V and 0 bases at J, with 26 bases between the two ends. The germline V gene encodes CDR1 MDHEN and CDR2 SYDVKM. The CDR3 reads CASSPDLGEGDLYSNQPQHF. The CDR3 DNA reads TGTGCCAGCAGTCCCGACCTCGGAGAGGGTGACCTCTATAGCAATCAGCCCCAGCATTTT.

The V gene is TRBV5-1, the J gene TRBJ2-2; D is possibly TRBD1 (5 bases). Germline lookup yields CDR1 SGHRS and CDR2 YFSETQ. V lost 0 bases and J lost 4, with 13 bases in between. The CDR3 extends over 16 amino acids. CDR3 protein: CASSLDRRESTGELFF. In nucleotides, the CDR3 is TGCGCCAGCAGCTTGGACAGGAGAGAGTCCACCGGGGAGCTGTTTTTT.

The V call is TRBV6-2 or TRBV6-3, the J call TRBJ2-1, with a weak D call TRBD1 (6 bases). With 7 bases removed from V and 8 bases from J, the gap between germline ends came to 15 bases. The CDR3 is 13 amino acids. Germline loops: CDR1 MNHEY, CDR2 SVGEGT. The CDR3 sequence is CASNTGILDEQFF. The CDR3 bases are TGTGCCAGCAACACAGGGATTCTGGATGAGCAGTTCTTC.

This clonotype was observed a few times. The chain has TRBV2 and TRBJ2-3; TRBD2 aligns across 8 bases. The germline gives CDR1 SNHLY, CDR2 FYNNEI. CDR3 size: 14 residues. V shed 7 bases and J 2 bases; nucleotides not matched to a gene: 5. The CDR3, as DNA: TGTGCCAGCACCCTACTAGCGGCCACAGATACGCAGTATTTT. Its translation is CASTLLAATDTQYF.

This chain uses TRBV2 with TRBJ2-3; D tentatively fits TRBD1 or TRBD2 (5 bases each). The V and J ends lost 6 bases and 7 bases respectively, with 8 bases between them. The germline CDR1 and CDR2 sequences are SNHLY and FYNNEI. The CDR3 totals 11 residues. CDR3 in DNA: TGTGCCAGCAGAGGGGAGTATACGCAGTATTTT. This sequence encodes CASRGEYTQYF.

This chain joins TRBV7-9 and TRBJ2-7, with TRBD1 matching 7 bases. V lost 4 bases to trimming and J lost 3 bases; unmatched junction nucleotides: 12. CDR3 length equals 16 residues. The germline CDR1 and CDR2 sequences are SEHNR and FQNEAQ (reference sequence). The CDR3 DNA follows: TGTGCCAGCAGCTCAAGGGGACAGCTAGCTCTCTACGAGCAGTACTTC. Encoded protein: CASSSRGQLALYEQYF.

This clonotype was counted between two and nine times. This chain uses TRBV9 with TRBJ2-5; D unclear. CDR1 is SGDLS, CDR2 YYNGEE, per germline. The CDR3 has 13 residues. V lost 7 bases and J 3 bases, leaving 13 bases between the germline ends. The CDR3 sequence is CASGPGHEETQYF. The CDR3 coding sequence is TGTGCCAGCGGCCCCGGGCACGAAGAGACCCAGTACTTC.

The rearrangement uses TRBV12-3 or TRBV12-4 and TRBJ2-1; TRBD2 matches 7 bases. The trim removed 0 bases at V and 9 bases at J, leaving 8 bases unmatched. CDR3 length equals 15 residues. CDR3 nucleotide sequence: TGTGCCAGCAGTTTAGCCCTAGCGGAAGTGGCTGAGCAGTTCTTC. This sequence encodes CASSLALAEVAEQFF.